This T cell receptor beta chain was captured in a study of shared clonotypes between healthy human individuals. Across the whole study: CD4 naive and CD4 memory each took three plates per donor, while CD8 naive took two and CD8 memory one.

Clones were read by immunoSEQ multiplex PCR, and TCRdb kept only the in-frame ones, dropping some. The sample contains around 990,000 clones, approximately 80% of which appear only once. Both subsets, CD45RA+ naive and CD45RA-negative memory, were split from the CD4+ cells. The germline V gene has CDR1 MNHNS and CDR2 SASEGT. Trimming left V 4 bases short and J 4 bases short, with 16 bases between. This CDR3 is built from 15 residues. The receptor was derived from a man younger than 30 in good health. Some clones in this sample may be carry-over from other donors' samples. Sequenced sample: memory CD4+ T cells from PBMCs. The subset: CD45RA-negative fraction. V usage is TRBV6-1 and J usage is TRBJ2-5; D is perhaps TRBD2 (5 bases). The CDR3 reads CASSVGGPGAETQYF. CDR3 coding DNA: TGTGCCAGCAGTGTTGGCGGGCCGGGCGCAGAGACCCAGTACTTC.